Listed here are 30 T cell receptor beta chains from one sample, sequenced in a study of blood T cell repertoires in COVID-19. Sequencing used immunoSEQ multiplex PCR; TCRdb keeps in-frame clones, though not all of them. The table lists under 350,000 clones, about 86% of them singletons, with approximately 4% in the top ten. Sequenced input: PBMCs or T cells enriched from blood (not recorded which). The receptors were gathered from a woman aged 40 to 55 with acute COVID-19.

The chain has TRBV7-2 and TRBJ2-7, with 7 bases identical to TRBD2. V lost 5 bases, J lost 0 bases, and 4 bases stayed unmatched. The CDR3 loop spans 14 amino acids. Germline CDR1 and CDR2: SGHTA and FQGNSA. Here the CDR3 reads CASSKSSGSYEQYF. The CDR3 nucleotides are TGTGCCAGCAGCAAATCTAGCGGCTCCTACGAGCAGTACTTC.

This chain joins TRBV9 and TRBJ1-1; no reliable D call. The CDR3 is 14 residues long. V dropped 0 bases and J dropped 1 base, with 7 bases sitting between them. The germline gives CDR1 SGDLS, CDR2 YYNGEE. The DNA of the CDR3 is TGTGCCAGCAGCGTAGGTCCGAGGAACACTGAAGCTTTCTTT. Amino acid sequence: CASSVGPRNTEAFF.

The genes are TRBV14 and TRBJ1-6; unclear D gene. Trimming stripped 1 base from V and 9 bases from J, with 13 bases between. The CDR3 extends over 15 amino acids. CDR1 and CDR2 (germline): SGHDN, FVKESK. In DNA form, the CDR3 reads TGTGCCAGCAGCCAAGCCGTAGGGAGTAGTTCACCCCTCCACTTT. It encodes CASSQAVGSSSPLHF.

V gene TRBV2 combines with J gene TRBJ1-1, with D maybe TRBD1 (6 bases). CDR1 and CDR2 (germline): SNHLY, FYNNEI. V lost 5 bases and J 1 base, leaving 14 bases between the germline ends. CDR3 size: 15 residues. CDR3 sequence (DNA): TGTGCCAGCAGTTTCCGAGGGGGGGCGAACACTGAAGCTTTCTTT. Translation: CASSFRGGANTEAFF. Combining the CDR3 with reference TRBV2 and TRBJ1-1 gives the whole variable domain EPEVTQTPSHQVTQMGQEVILRCVPISNHLYFYWYRQILGQKVEFLVSFYNNEISEKSEIFDDQFSVERPDGSNFTLKIRSTKLEDSAMYFCASSFRGGANTEAFFGQGTRLTVV.

J is TRBJ2-5 and V is TRBV2; 9 nucleotides agree with TRBD2. Germline V gene sequence: CDR1 SNHLY, CDR2 FYNNEI. Trimming at V came to 10 bases and at J to 5 bases, leaving 11 bases not matched to a gene. CDR3 size: 14 residues. CDR3 sequence: CAIRGSGSQETQYF. CDR3 coding DNA: TGTGCCATCAGGGGTAGCGGGAGTCAGGAGACCCAGTACTTC.

On this clone: A read error may account for a junction end that differs from germline. The identical CDR3 is also encoded by other nucleotide sequences in the sample. V usage is TRBV5-1 and J usage is TRBJ2-5; 14 bases align to TRBD2. This CDR3 comprises 19 residues. Per germline, CDR1 SGHRS and CDR2 YFSETQ. CDR3 coding DNA: TGCGCCAGCAGCTTGGGGGGACTAGCGGGAGACAAAGTGAAAGAAACCCAGTACTTC. Its protein product is CASSLGGLAGDKVKETQYF.

This chain links TRBV27 with TRBJ2-1, with 10 nucleotides matching TRBD2. V was clipped by 2 bases and J by 10 bases; unmatched bases: 8. The V gene's germline CDR1 is MNHEY and CDR2 SMNVEV (reference sequence). The CDR3 spans 15 residues. CDR3 DNA: TGTGCCAGCAGTTTAAGGCTAGCGGGAGACGGAGAGCAGTTCTTC. The encoded protein is CASSLRLAGDGEQFF.

This chain links TRBV5-1 with TRBJ1-3; D is unclear. Trimming left V 6 bases short and J 0 bases short, with 13 bases between. In germline, CDR1 is SGHRS, CDR2 YFSETQ. CDR3 length equals 15 residues. This chain's CDR3 is CASTPGGLSGNTIYF. For the CDR3, the DNA is TGCGCCAGCACCCCCGGCGGACTCTCTGGAAACACCATATATTTT.

The J gene is TRBJ1-1, the V gene TRBV6-5; D gene unclear. The CDR3 consists of 15 residues. Germline V gene lookup returns CDR1 MNHEY and CDR2 SVGAGI. V lost 6 bases and J 3 bases, leaving 17 bases between the germline ends. CDR3 nucleotides: TGTGCCAGCAGCCTGGGTCAAGGAGCGGACACTGAAGCTTTCTTT. Its translation is CASSLGQGADTEAFF.

This chain uses TRBV28 with TRBJ1-2; D might be TRBD1 (5 bases). This CDR3 comprises 14 residues. Deletions cut 6 bases from V and 7 bases from J, with 18 bases between. The germline gives CDR1 MDHEN, CDR2 SYDVKM. The DNA for the CDR3 is TGTGCCAGCAGGTCTCCCTCAGGGAAAGGTGGCTACACCTTC. Translating it yields CASRSPSGKGGYTF.

This clone was seen only once. V is TRBV5-6 and J is TRBJ1-1; 8 nucleotides align to TRBD1. Germline V lookup: CDR1 SGHDT, CDR2 YYEEEE. The CDR3 sequence is 15 residues long. The V gene end was trimmed by 0 bases and the J gene end by 9 bases; junction bases not matched to a gene: 10. The CDR3 DNA follows: TGTGCCAGCAGCTTGGCCGGGCCAGGGGGCGATAAAGCTTTCTTT. Its translation: CASSLAGPGGDKAFF.

Remarks on this clone: It is unclear where the CDR3 begins or ends on the DNA, so no DNA is shown, and the CDR3 is as TCRdb lists it. V is TRBV21-1 and J is TRBJ2-3; the table calls TRBD2, which could not be checked here. TRBV21-1 corresponds to a pseudogene. The CDR3 comprises 14 residues, both ends counted. CDR3 sequence reads: CASSKVASGIAQYF.

V usage is TRBV7-9 and J usage is TRBJ2-5; 8 bases are shared with TRBD2. The CDR3 spans 15 residues. CDR1 is SEHNR, CDR2 FQNEAQ, per germline (reference sequence). Trimming at V came to 7 bases and at J to 5 bases, leaving 12 bases not matched to a gene. The CDR3, as DNA: TGTGCCAGCATGTTCGGGGGGGCAGGGTCGGAGACCCAGTACTTC. It yields the protein CASMFGGAGSETQYF. The variable domain in full, with the rest retrieved from reference TRBV7-9 and TRBJ2-5, is DTGVSQNPRHKITKRGQNVTFRCDPISEHNRLYWYRQTLGQGPEFLTYFQNEAQLEKSRLLSDRFSAERPKGSFSTLEIQRTEQGDSAMYLCASMFGGAGSETQYFGPGTRLLVL.

This chain uses TRBV11-3 with TRBJ1-1; D is undetermined. CDR3 length: 14 residues. Trimming left V 5 bases short and J 1 base short, with 11 bases between. CDR1 SGHNT and CDR2 YENEEA come from the germline V gene. CDR3: CASSRDRGNTEAFF. For the CDR3, the DNA is TGTGCCAGCAGCCGGGATCGGGGGAACACTGAAGCTTTCTTT. Using reference TRBV11-3 and TRBJ1-1 for the parts outside the CDR3, the full variable domain is EAGVVQSPRYKIIEKKQPVAFWCNPISGHNTLYWYLQNLGQGPELLIRYENEEAVDDSQLPKDRFSAERLKGVDSTLKIQPAELGDSAVYLCASSRDRGNTEAFFGQGTRLTVV.

The chain carries TRBV7-8 and TRBJ2-1; 7 bases fit TRBD2. J lost 6 bases, V lost 1 base, and 6 bases had no gene match. The CDR3 is 15 amino acids. From germline, CDR1 is SGHVS and CDR2 FQNEAQ. The CDR3 DNA reads as TGTGCCAGCAGCTTAGAGCTCGCGGGAGCCAATGAGCAGTTCTTC. Residues: CASSLELAGANEQFF.

The chain carries TRBV9 and TRBJ2-7; 7 nucleotides agree with TRBD2. The germline CDR1 and CDR2 sequences are SGDLS and YYNGEE. The junction had 18 bases not matched to a gene; V was cut back by 0 bases and J by 0 bases. CDR3 length: 20 residues. The CDR3 DNA is TGTGCCAGCAGCGTAGGCCCCTCGGGAACTGGGGGGGTAATCTCCTACGAGCAGTACTTC. It codes for CASSVGPSGTGGVISYEQYF.

This rearrangement joins TRBV2 to TRBJ2-7, with D perhaps matching TRBD1 (6 bases). In germline, CDR1 is SNHLY, CDR2 FYNNEI. CDR3 length: 13 amino acids. V shed 5 bases and J shed 3 bases, with 11 bases lying between them. The DNA of the CDR3 is TGTGCCAGCAGTTCGGGACAAAACTACGAGCAGTACTTC. Amino acids: CASSSGQNYEQYF.

The chain recombines TRBV6-2 or TRBV6-3 with TRBJ2-7; TRBD1 aligns across 8 bases. CDR1 and CDR2 (germline): MNHEY, SVGEGT. Trimming cost V 0 bases and J 1 base; bases outside gene matches: 8. The CDR3 is made up of 17 amino acids. Here the CDR3 reads CASSYSSSTGGSYEQYF. CDR3 in DNA: TGTGCCAGCAGTTACTCGTCTTCCACAGGGGGATCCTACGAGCAGTACTTC.

J is TRBJ2-5 and V is TRBV4-2; a weak D match, TRBD2 (6 bases). V was cut by 0 bases and J by 4 bases, with 15 bases left in between. Germline lookup yields CDR1 LGHNA and CDR2 YNFKEQ. CDR3 length equals 16 residues. CDR3 sequence reads: CASSQEGGKDPETQYF. The CDR3 DNA sequence: TGTGCCAGCAGCCAAGAGGGGGGAAAAGACCCAGAGACCCAGTACTTC.

This clone was observed a few times. The V gene is TRBV28, the J gene TRBJ1-1; TRBD1 is a possible D gene (6 bases). This CDR3 has 14 amino acids. Germline V gene sequence: CDR1 MDHEN, CDR2 SYDVKM. V was shortened by 4 bases and J by 0 bases, with 9 bases between the two germline ends. The CDR3 here is CASSSGTLNTEAFF. As DNA, the CDR3 is TGTGCCAGCAGTTCCGGGACATTGAACACTGAAGCTTTCTTT.

The chain is built from TRBV5-1 and TRBJ1-4; TRBD1 matches at 8 bases. This CDR3 has 17 residues. Per germline, CDR1 SGHRS and CDR2 YFSETQ. The junction had 11 bases not matched to a gene; V was cut back by 2 bases and J by 5 bases. The CDR3 here is CASSLGLRTGRNEKLFF. The CDR3, as DNA: TGCGCCAGCAGCTTAGGACTCAGGACAGGGAGGAATGAAAAACTGTTTTTT.

This chain uses TRBV23-1 with TRBJ1-3; D not resolved. TRBV23-1 is sorted into the ORF group, with uncertain function. The CDR3 has 16 amino acids. V gave up 2 bases and J gave up 0 bases, with 11 bases separating them. The CDR3 is CASSQTRFISGNTIYF. The CDR3 nucleotides are TGCGCCAGCAGTCAAACGCGTTTTATCTCTGGAAACACCATATATTTT.

The J gene is TRBJ2-7, the V gene TRBV5-1; TRBD1 agrees at 8 bases. V was pared by 1 base and J by 5 bases, with 11 bases of the junction left unmatched. This CDR3 spans 16 amino acids. Germline lookup yields CDR1 SGHRS and CDR2 YFSETQ. The DNA for the CDR3 is TGCGCCAGCAGCTTGTGGAGACAGGGGCGTCAGGACGAGCAGTACTTC. This sequence encodes CASSLWRQGRQDEQYF.

This clone was observed a single time. The rearrangement links TRBV19 to TRBJ1-6; 7 bases agree with TRBD1. V lost 4 bases and J lost 5; bases outside the gene matches: 5. The V gene's germline CDR1 is LNHDA and CDR2 SQIVND (reference sequence). This CDR3 spans 15 amino acids. CDR3 loop: CASSNDRANNSPLHF. CDR3 nucleotide sequence: TGTGCCAGTAGTAACGACAGGGCGAATAATTCACCCCTCCACTTT. Combining the CDR3 with reference TRBV19 and TRBJ1-6 gives the whole variable domain DGGITQSPKYLFRKEGQNVTLSCEQNLNHDAMYWYRQDPGQGLRLIYYSQIVNDFQKGDIAEGYSVSREKKESFPLTVTSAQKNPTAFYLCASSNDRANNSPLHFGNGTRLTVT.

The chain has TRBV28 and TRBJ2-2, with D unclear. Trimming cost V 6 bases and J 5 bases, with 7 bases left between them. The CDR3 contains 12 residues. Germline-derived CDR1 and CDR2 are MDHEN and SYDVKM. CDR3 residues: CASSGLTGELFF. The CDR3 DNA follows: TGTGCCAGCAGCGGTTTAACCGGGGAGCTGTTTTTT.

Details on this clone: The sample contains more than one DNA sequence encoding this CDR3. The gene calls are TRBV10-3 and TRBJ2-3; 8 positions match TRBD1. The germline V gene has CDR1 ENHRY and CDR2 SYGVKD. Losses at the gene ends were 6 bases for V and 2 bases for J; bases not matched to a gene: 4. The CDR3 has 14 residues. This CDR3 is CAISGQGSTDTQYF. CDR3 DNA: TGTGCCATCAGCGGACAGGGCTCCACAGATACGCAGTATTTT.

The chain combines TRBV12-1 with TRBJ1-5; the tabulated D call, TRBD1, remains unverified against the DNA. TRBV12-1 is given as a pseudogene. The CDR3 is 11 residues long. CDR3 protein: CASGVRGFQHF. CDR3 DNA: TGTGCCAGCGGGGTTAGGGGGTTCCAGCATTTT.

This clone came up a few times. Different DNA sequences within this sample yield the same CDR3. V usage is TRBV2 and J usage is TRBJ1-1; 9 bases are shared with TRBD1. Germline CDR1 is SNHLY and CDR2 is FYNNEI. CDR3 length: 13 residues. J was trimmed by 4 bases and V by 6 bases; bases with no gene match: 3. The CDR3 coding sequence is TGTGCCAGCAGGGGACAGGGCACCACTGAAGCTTTCTTT. Its translation is CASRGQGTTEAFF. Together with reference TRBV2 and TRBJ1-1, the CDR3 gives the full variable domain: EPEVTQTPSHQVTQMGQEVILRCVPISNHLYFYWYRQILGQKVEFLVSFYNNEISEKSEIFDDQFSVERPDGSNFTLKIRSTKLEDSAMYFCASRGQGTTEAFFGQGTRLTVV.

This clone appeared a single time. The chain links TRBV10-3 to TRBJ2-5; perhaps TRBD2 as D (5 bases). The CDR3 runs 15 residues. The germline CDR1 and CDR2 sequences are ENHRY and SYGVKD. The ends were cut back, 0 bases at V and 5 bases at J, with 13 bases in the middle. The DNA of the CDR3 is TGTGCCATCAGTGAGTCGGATGGGGAGCCGGAGACCCAGTACTTC. Amino acid sequence: CAISESDGEPETQYF.

The CDR3 sequence is CASSSGQPQHF. CDR3 nucleotides: TGTGCCAGCAGTTCCGGGCAGCCCCAGCATTTT. The chain carries TRBV6-2 or TRBV6-3 and TRBJ1-5; D remains ambiguous. Germline-derived CDR1 and CDR2 are MNHEY and SVGEGT. The V end was cut by 4 bases, the J end by 7 bases, with 5 bases between. The CDR3 contains 11 residues.